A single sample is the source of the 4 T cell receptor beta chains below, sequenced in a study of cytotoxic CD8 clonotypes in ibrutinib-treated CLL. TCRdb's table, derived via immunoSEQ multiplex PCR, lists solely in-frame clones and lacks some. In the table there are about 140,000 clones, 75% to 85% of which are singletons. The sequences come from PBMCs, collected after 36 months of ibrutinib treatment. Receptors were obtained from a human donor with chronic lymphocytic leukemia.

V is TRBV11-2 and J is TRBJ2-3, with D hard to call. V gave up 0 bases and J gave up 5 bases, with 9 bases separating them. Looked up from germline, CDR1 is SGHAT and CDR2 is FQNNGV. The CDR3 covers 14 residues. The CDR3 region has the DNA TGTGCCAGCAGCTTAGATCTTTGGGTAGATACGCAGTATTTT. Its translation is CASSLDLWVDTQYF.

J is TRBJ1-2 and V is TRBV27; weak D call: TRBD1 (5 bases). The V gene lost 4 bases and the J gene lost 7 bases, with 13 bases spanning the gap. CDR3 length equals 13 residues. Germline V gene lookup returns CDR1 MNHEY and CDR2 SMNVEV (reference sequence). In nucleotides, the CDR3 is TGTGCCAGCAGTTCCCGGGACTCAGGTGGCTACACCTTC. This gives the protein CASSSRDSGGYTF.

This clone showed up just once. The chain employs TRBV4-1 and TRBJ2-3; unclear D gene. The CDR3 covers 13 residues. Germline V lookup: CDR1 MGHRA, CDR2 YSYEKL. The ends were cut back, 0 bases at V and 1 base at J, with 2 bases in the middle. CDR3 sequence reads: CASSQDRTDTQYF. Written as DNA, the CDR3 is TGCGCCAGCAGCCAAGATCGCACAGATACGCAGTATTTT.

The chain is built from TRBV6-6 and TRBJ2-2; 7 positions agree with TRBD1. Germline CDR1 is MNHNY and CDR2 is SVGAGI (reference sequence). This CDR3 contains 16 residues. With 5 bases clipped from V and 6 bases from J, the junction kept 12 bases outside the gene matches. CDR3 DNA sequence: TGTGCCAGCAGTACCCACAGGGGCGGTTTTTCCGGGGAGCTGTTTTTT. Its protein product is CASSTHRGGFSGELFF.